A selection of T cell receptor beta chains follows, all from one sample in a study of response to subunit inactivated influenza vaccine. TCRdb used MiXCR to reprocess the RT-PCR reads, holding one entry per CDR3 protein. The sample yields around 580,000 distinct CDR3 sequences, about an eighth seen once. The sample here was PBMCs from blood, taken on the day of vaccination. Receptors were obtained from a man aged 45-60 years who received an inactivated influenza vaccine. The CDR3 runs from the conserved cysteine through the conserved F or W. A D gene is named only where the DNA matches it firmly.

>TRBJ2-2|.|TRBV2
CASSEGRILNTGELFF
>TRBJ2-2|.|TRBV11-2
CASSLVFKGELFF
>TRBJ2-2|TRBD1|TRBV10-3
CAISGIAGQGTGELFF
>TRBJ2-3|.|TRBV12-3/TRBV12-4
CASSFPDTQYF
>TRBJ2-3|TRBD2|TRBV11-2
CASSHSGLAGGITDTQYF
>TRBJ2-5|.|TRBV4-1
CASSLLVASAETQYF
>TRBJ1-3|.|TRBV10-3
CAIRDSSGSSGNTIYF
>TRBJ2-3|.|TRBV29-1
CSVTKGLLTDTQYF
>TRBJ2-7|TRBD2|TRBV20-1
CSASGTSGSEQYF
>TRBJ2-5|TRBD2|TRBV7-9
CASSRMGLAAQYF
>TRBJ2-7|.|TRBV5-4
CASSYDSGEQYF
>TRBJ2-1|.|TRBV30
CAWSRGGSYNEQFF
>TRBJ1-1|.|TRBV18
CASSFNRVDTEAFF
>TRBJ2-2|.|TRBV20-1
CSAPPGNTGELFF
>TRBJ2-7|.|TRBV5-1
CASSWNPGPYEQYF
>TRBJ2-1|TRBD1|TRBV25-1
CASSRTGVNEQFF
>TRBJ2-5|TRBD2|TRBV28
CASSLLGLAGGKETQYF
>TRBJ2-7|.|TRBV2
CASNRVPPPPDEQYF
>TRBJ2-7|.|TRBV7-2
CASSLSPVGEQYF
>TRBJ2-7|TRBD2|TRBV6-2/TRBV6-3
CASSYSQGLAGSYEQYF
>TRBJ2-3|TRBD1|TRBV7-8
CASSFTPETGGYYDTQYF
>TRBJ2-1|.|TRBV29-1
CSAAPASNEQFF
>TRBJ2-7|TRBD2|TRBV4-2
CASSAGTSGNYEQYF
>TRBJ1-2|.|TRBV4-1
CASSQAPRVGPGYTF
>TRBJ1-4|.|TRBV12-3/TRBV12-4
CASSPNEQSLAKLFF
>TRBJ2-7|TRBD2|TRBV20-1
CSARVAGGLSEQYF
>TRBJ2-2|.|TRBV5-1
CASSLRTDHRELFF
>TRBJ1-5|.|TRBV4-3
CASSQVVNSNQPQHF
>TRBJ1-2|.|TRBV6-1
CASRGAGVSGYTF
>TRBJ2-7|.|TRBV7-2
CASSSRRDYEQYF
>TRBJ1-5|.|TRBV7-6
CASSPAGTSQPQHF
>TRBJ2-5|.|TRBV20-1
CSATGNRGQWTQYF
>TRBJ1-2|TRBD1|TRBV4-3
CASSQEVTGGGGYTF
>TRBJ2-6|TRBD2|TRBV18
CASSPRTSGSSGANVLTF
>TRBJ2-3|TRBD1|TRBV2
CASQDRGGTDTQYF
>TRBJ2-7|.|TRBV12-3/TRBV12-4
CASSTAYEQYF
>TRBJ2-1|.|TRBV11-2
CASSFVDYNEQFF
>TRBJ2-5|TRBD2|TRBV28
CASSLLARTGGAQYF
>TRBJ1-1|.|TRBV20-1
CSAPPGGLRTEAFF
>TRBJ1-1|TRBD1|TRBV6-1
CASKKGQVNTEAFF
>TRBJ2-1|.|TRBV4-3
CASSQDLMGEWNEQFF
>TRBJ2-7|.|TRBV20-1
CSARDLNGYEQYF
>TRBJ1-2|.|TRBV10-3
CAISESPGYNYGYTF